These 31 T cell receptor beta chains came from one sample sequenced in a study of graft-versus-host responses after intestinal transplantation. Clones were read by immunoSEQ multiplex PCR, and TCRdb kept only the in-frame ones, dropping some. Here the sample spans 130,000 or so clones, approximately 94% being singletons. These receptors are not linked to any known antigen. The material sequenced was unstimulated CD4+ T cells sorted from spleen or lymph node cells, taken before intestinal transplant. All receptors come from a human donor who received an intestinal transplant.

The chain links TRBV6-5 to TRBJ2-5, with 8 bases aligning to TRBD2. The germline CDR1 and CDR2 sequences are MNHEY and SVGAGI. The V gene end was trimmed by 4 bases and the J gene end by 4 bases; junction bases not matched to a gene: 11. CDR3 length: 16 amino acids. The CDR3: CASSSGGRGIGETQYF. The CDR3 region has the DNA TGTGCCAGCAGTTCGGGGGGGCGGGGGATAGGAGAGACCCAGTACTTC.

The CDR3 DNA is TGTGCCAGCAGCTTGAAGAGCAGGGATGAAAAACTGTTTTTT. It is translated as CASSLKSRDEKLFF. The chain employs TRBV5-6 and TRBJ1-4; D is possibly TRBD1 (5 bases). CDR1 and CDR2 from the germline V gene are SGHDT and YYEEEE. The V end was cut by 1 base, the J end by 6 bases, with 10 bases between. The CDR3 has 14 residues.

The chain couples TRBV11-2 to TRBJ2-7, with 14 bases matching TRBD2. The ends lost 5 bases at V and 4 bases at J; junction bases unmatched: 10. The germline V gene encodes CDR1 SGHAT and CDR2 FQNNGV. The CDR3 sequence is 17 residues long. In DNA, the CDR3 is TGTGCCAGCAGCCCCCGCCCTGGACTAGCGGGGGGATACGAGCAGTACTTC. Its protein is CASSPRPGLAGGYEQYF.

The genes are TRBV14 and TRBJ2-3; 7 bases are a match to TRBD2. V gave up 3 bases and J gave up 0 bases; unmatched junction bases: 6. Germline assignment: CDR1 SGHDN and CDR2 FVKESK. The CDR3 is 16 amino acids. CDR3 amino acids: CASSHDTSASTDTQYF. The DNA for the CDR3 is TGTGCCAGCAGCCACGACACTAGCGCTAGCACAGATACGCAGTATTTT.

This chain links TRBV5-1 with TRBJ2-2; 15 bases are a match to TRBD2. This CDR3 region has 20 residues. Per the germline V gene, CDR1 is SGHRS and CDR2 is YFSETQ. Unmatched junction bases numbered 9, after V lost 2 bases and J lost 1 base. The CDR3 region is CASSFSPPGLAGGNTGELFF. CDR3 coding DNA: TGCGCCAGCAGCTTCTCACCACCGGGACTAGCGGGGGGGAACACCGGGGAGCTGTTTTTT.

CDR3 nucleotide sequence: TGTGCCAGCAGTGGGCGGACAGCCTTGTTTGAGCAGTTCTTC. It is translated as CASSGRTALFEQFF. V usage is TRBV2 and J usage is TRBJ2-1, with D possibly matching TRBD1 (6 bases). This CDR3 contains 14 residues. CDR1 and CDR2 (germline): SNHLY, FYNNEI. The V end lost 4 bases, the J end lost 9 bases, and 16 bases lay between the germline ends.

For the CDR3, the DNA is TGTGCCAGCTCACCGGGACAGGGAGGGGGCTATGGCTACACCTTC. Translated: CASSPGQGGGYGYTF. The chain recombines TRBV18 with TRBJ1-2; 9 nucleotides line up with TRBD1. The CDR3 runs 15 residues. The V and J ends lost 3 bases and 4 bases, in that order; junction bases with no gene match: 6. In germline, CDR1 is KGHSH, CDR2 LQKENI.

The chain employs TRBV18 and TRBJ2-3; weak D call: TRBD2 (5 bases). CDR1 KGHSH and CDR2 LQKENI come from the germline V gene. Trimming cost V 1 base and J 4 bases, with 12 bases left between them. The CDR3 spans 15 residues. The DNA of the CDR3 is TGTGCCAGCTCACCACAGGCGGGTGGTGCAGATACGCAGTATTTT. Its translation is CASSPQAGGADTQYF. Combining the CDR3 with reference TRBV18 and TRBJ2-3 gives the whole variable domain NAGVMQNPRHLVRRRGQEARLRCSPMKGHSHVYWYRQLPEEGLKFMVYLQKENIIDESGMPKERFSAEFPKEGPSILRIQQVVRGDSAAYFCASSPQAGGADTQYFGPGTRLTVL.

This chain links TRBV7-9 with TRBJ2-7; TRBD1 is a possible D gene (5 bases). Per the germline V gene, CDR1 is SEHNR and CDR2 is FQNEAQ (reference sequence). This CDR3 is 15 amino acids long. V gave up 1 base and J gave up 2 bases, with 12 bases separating them. For the CDR3, the DNA is TGTGCCAGCAGCTTAGGCAGGGCCTTCCCCTACGAGCAGTACTTC. This translates into CASSLGRAFPYEQYF.

The chain couples TRBV7-2 to TRBJ2-7; D not certain. CDR1 and CDR2 (germline): SGHTA, FQGNSA. This CDR3 is 17 amino acids long. With 1 base removed from V and 3 bases from J, the gap between germline ends came to 19 bases. The CDR3 nucleotides read TGTGCCAGCAGCTTAGGGCCGGCCCACCGGATACTCTACGAGCAGTACTTC. It translates to CASSLGPAHRILYEQYF.

This chain connects TRBV12-5 to TRBJ2-5; no reliable D call. The CDR3 loop spans 13 amino acids. Trimming left V 1 base short and J 7 bases short, with 10 bases between. Germline V gene data show CDR1 as LGHNT and CDR2 as FRNRAP. CDR3 in DNA: TGTGCTAGTGGTTTGGAAACCTATGGGACCCAGTACTTC. Amino acid sequence: CASGLETYGTQYF.

This chain links TRBV21-1 with TRBJ2-1; TRBD2 is the table's D call, not checked against the DNA. TRBV21-1 is tagged as a pseudogene. CDR3 length equals 15 residues. Here the CDR3 reads CASSKTGTPYNEQFF. The CDR3, as DNA: TGTGCCAGCAGCAAAACCGGGACTCCCTACAATGAGCAGTTCTTC.

In its sample, this clone was seen once. This chain connects TRBV18 to TRBJ2-7; D is perhaps TRBD2 (6 bases). CDR1 and CDR2 from the germline V gene are KGHSH and LQKENI. Trimming stripped 0 bases from V and 4 bases from J, with 10 bases between. This CDR3 region has 14 residues. CDR3 in amino acids: CASSPPGGIYEQYF. Here the CDR3 DNA reads TGTGCCAGCTCACCACCGGGGGGAATTTACGAGCAGTACTTC.

The V gene is TRBV30, the J gene TRBJ2-5; 8 bases line up with TRBD2. Germline V lookup: CDR1 GTSNPN, CDR2 SVGIG (reference sequence). V gave up 4 bases and J gave up 6 bases; unmatched junction bases: 7. This CDR3 has 13 amino acids. The CDR3 nucleotides are TGTGCCTGGAAGAGGGGACTAGTCAAGACCCAGTACTTC. The encoded protein is CAWKRGLVKTQYF. The complete variable domain, with remaining parts taken from reference TRBV30 and TRBJ2-5, reads SQTIHQWPATLVQPVGSPLSLECTVEGTSNPNLYWYRQAAGRGLQLLFYSVGIGQISSEVPQNLSASRPQDRQFILSSKKLLLSDSGFYLCAWKRGLVKTQYFGPGTRLLVL.

The V call is TRBV18, the J call TRBJ2-3; D not resolved. Trimming took off 4 bases at V and 5 bases at J, with 19 bases between the two ends. This CDR3 is 16 amino acids long. Per the germline V gene, CDR1 is KGHSH and CDR2 is LQKENI. The CDR3 DNA sequence: TGTGCCAGCTCACACTGGTCCCCCGGTCGAGGAGATACGCAGTATTTT. This encodes CASSHWSPGRGDTQYF. The whole variable domain, remainder taken from reference TRBV18 and TRBJ2-3, is NAGVMQNPRHLVRRRGQEARLRCSPMKGHSHVYWYRQLPEEGLKFMVYLQKENIIDESGMPKERFSAEFPKEGPSILRIQQVVRGDSAAYFCASSHWSPGRGDTQYFGPGTRLTVL.

The genes are TRBV5-4 and TRBJ1-2; maybe TRBD1 (5 bases). The length of the CDR3 is 13 residues. Trimming removed 0 bases from V and 5 bases from J, with 8 bases in between. Germline V gene sequence: CDR1 SGHNT, CDR2 YYREEE (reference sequence). This CDR3 is CASSLAEGYGYTF. DNA of the CDR3: TGTGCCAGCAGCTTGGCCGAGGGGTATGGCTACACCTTC.

This chain connects TRBV2 to TRBJ2-2, with TRBD2 matching 11 bases. V shed 5 bases and J 5 bases; nucleotides not matched to a gene: 4. This CDR3 contains 15 residues. The germline V gene encodes CDR1 SNHLY and CDR2 FYNNEI. The CDR3 DNA reads TGTGCCAGCAGTTTAGCGGGGGGGCCTACCGGGGAGCTGTTTTTT. Encoded protein: CASSLAGGPTGELFF.

This chain links TRBV7-8 with TRBJ2-3; 11 bases are a match to TRBD2. Trimming removed 5 bases from V and 1 base from J; junction bases left unmatched: 14. Germline V gene data show CDR1 as SGHVS and CDR2 as FQNEAQ. This CDR3 has 19 residues. CDR3 sequence: CASSLSGGASLIRTDTQYF. The CDR3 bases are TGTGCCAGCAGCCTTAGCGGGGGGGCATCCTTAATCCGCACAGATACGCAGTATTTT.

The V gene is TRBV30, the J gene TRBJ1-1, with D perhaps TRBD1 (5 bases). The length of the CDR3 is 13 residues. The V gene lost 0 bases and the J gene lost 3 bases, with 8 bases spanning the gap. Germline CDR1 GTSNPN, CDR2 SVGIG (reference sequence). CDR3 in DNA: TGTGCCTGGAGTGTGGCGGGGGACACTGAAGCTTTCTTT. Translating it yields CAWSVAGDTEAFF.

The sample holds a few counts of this clone. V and J are TRBV6-1 and TRBJ1-2; TRBD1 is a possible D gene (5 bases). Germline CDR1 MNHNS, CDR2 SASEGT. The CDR3 extends over 13 amino acids. Trimming shortened V by 3 bases and J by 4 bases, and 9 bases separated the two germline ends. DNA for the CDR3: TGTGCCAGCAGTGATCAGGGTCCCTATGGCTACACCTTC. Translating it yields CASSDQGPYGYTF.

CDR3 coding DNA: TGTGCCAGCAGCCAAGCTAGCGGAGCCTACTACGAGCAGTACTTC. Protein: CASSQASGAYYEQYF. The V call is TRBV4-2, the J call TRBJ2-7; TRBD2 matches 7 bases. CDR1 and CDR2 (germline): LGHNA, YNFKEQ. The V gene end was trimmed by 1 base and the J gene end by 3 bases; junction bases not matched to a gene: 6. This CDR3 region has 15 residues.

This chain uses TRBV6-1 with TRBJ2-6, with D perhaps TRBD1 (5 bases). The V gene lost 3 bases and the J gene lost 0 bases, with 12 bases spanning the gap. This CDR3 is 17 amino acids long. The V gene's germline CDR1 is MNHNS and CDR2 SASEGT. In nucleotides, the CDR3 is TGTGCCAGCAGTGACTATGTCAGGGCCTCTGGGGCCAACGTCCTGACTTTC. Protein: CASSDYVRASGANVLTF.

This chain joins TRBV6-5 and TRBJ2-3, with 10 positions matching TRBD2. Germline assignment: CDR1 MNHEY and CDR2 SVGAGI. CDR3 length equals 16 residues. The trim removed 0 bases at V and 6 bases at J, leaving 6 bases unmatched. The CDR3 nucleotides read TGTGCCAGCAGTTACTCATCACTAGCGGGGTTTGATACGCAGTATTTT. Amino acids: CASSYSSLAGFDTQYF.

This chain connects TRBV4-1 to TRBJ1-2, with 7 bases matching TRBD1. The germline CDR1 and CDR2 sequences are MGHRA and YSYEKL. The CDR3 runs to 15 residues. The V and J ends lost 3 bases and 7 bases, in that order; junction bases with no gene match: 11. This CDR3 reads CASSHTLKTGFGYTF. The DNA of the CDR3 is TGCGCCAGCAGCCACACTCTGAAGACAGGGTTTGGCTACACCTTC.

The chain combines TRBV28 with TRBJ1-5, with TRBD1 matching over 10 bases. The CDR3 length is 15 residues. In germline, CDR1 is MDHEN, CDR2 SYDVKM. J was trimmed by 9 bases and V by 6 bases; bases with no gene match: 11. This chain's CDR3 is CASSPGQGPSWPQHF. CDR3 bases: TGTGCCAGCAGCCCGGGACAGGGGCCCTCCTGGCCCCAGCATTTT.

The genes are TRBV6-5 and TRBJ1-1, with a tentative D call TRBD1 (5 bases). Trimming removed 6 bases from V and 4 bases from J, with 15 bases in between. The CDR3 runs 14 residues. From germline, CDR1 is MNHEY and CDR2 SVGAGI. The CDR3 nucleotides are TGTGCCAGCAGCACAAGGAGGGGAGGCACTGAAGCTTTCTTT. This gives the protein CASSTRRGGTEAFF.

The chain employs TRBV6-6 and TRBJ2-7; no clear D. V was pared by 2 bases and J by 0 bases, with 5 bases between. This CDR3 region has 13 residues. The germline V gene has CDR1 MNHNY and CDR2 SVGAGI (reference sequence). In DNA, the CDR3 is TGTGCCAGCAGTTACACGGACTCCTACGAGCAGTACTTC. Translated, it gives CASSYTDSYEQYF.

The chain carries TRBV7-9 and TRBJ1-1, with D maybe TRBD1 (6 bases). The CDR3 extends over 14 amino acids. V lost 5 bases to trimming and J lost 8 bases, with 18 bases between them. From germline, CDR1 is SEHNR and CDR2 FQNEAQ (reference sequence). The CDR3 nucleotides read TGTGCCAGCAGCCAGGGGACACCCCAGTTAGAAGCTTTCTTT. It translates to CASSQGTPQLEAFF.

The rearrangement uses TRBV5-1 and TRBJ2-5; maybe TRBD2 (5 bases). From germline, CDR1 is SGHRS and CDR2 YFSETQ. The CDR3 runs 15 residues. The V gene lost 0 bases and the J gene lost 5 bases, with 14 bases spanning the gap. The CDR3 here is CASSLVAMGGETQYF. CDR3 DNA: TGCGCCAGCAGCTTGGTGGCCATGGGCGGGGAGACCCAGTACTTC.

This clone was counted between two and nine times. The V call is TRBV6-5, the J call TRBJ2-7; 10 nucleotides agree with TRBD2. This CDR3 spans 15 amino acids. The ends lost 3 bases at V and 3 bases at J; junction bases unmatched: 5. The germline V gene encodes CDR1 MNHEY and CDR2 SVGAGI. Here the CDR3 DNA reads TGTGCCAGCAGTTATATAGCGGGGGGACTCTACGAGCAGTACTTC. It specifies CASSYIAGGLYEQYF.

This clone was seen only a few times. The chain carries TRBV14 and TRBJ2-2; D gene uncertain. Trimming left V 4 bases short and J 4 bases short, with 7 bases between. Germline V CDR1 and CDR2: SGHDN, FVKESK. The CDR3 has 13 residues. The CDR3 loop is CASSPRTTGELFF. In DNA, the CDR3 is TGTGCCAGCAGCCCCCGGACCACCGGGGAGCTGTTTTTT.